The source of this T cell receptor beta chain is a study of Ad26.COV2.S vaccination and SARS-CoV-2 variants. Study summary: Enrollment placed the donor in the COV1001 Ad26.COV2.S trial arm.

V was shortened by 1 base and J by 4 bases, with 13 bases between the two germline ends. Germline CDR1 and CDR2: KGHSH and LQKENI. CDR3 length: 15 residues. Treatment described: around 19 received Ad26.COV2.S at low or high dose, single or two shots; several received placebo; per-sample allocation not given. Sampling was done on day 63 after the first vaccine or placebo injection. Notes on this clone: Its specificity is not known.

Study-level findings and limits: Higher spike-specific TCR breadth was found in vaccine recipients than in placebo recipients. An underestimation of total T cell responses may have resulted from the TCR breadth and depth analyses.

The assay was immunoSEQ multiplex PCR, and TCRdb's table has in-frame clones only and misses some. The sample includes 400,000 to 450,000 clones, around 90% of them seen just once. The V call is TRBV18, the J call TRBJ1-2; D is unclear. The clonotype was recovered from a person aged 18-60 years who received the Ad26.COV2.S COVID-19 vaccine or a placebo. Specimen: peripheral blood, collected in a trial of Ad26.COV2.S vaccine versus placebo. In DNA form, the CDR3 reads TGTGCCAGCTCACCACTAGAACATTCTAGCTATGGCTACACCTTC. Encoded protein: CASSPLEHSSYGYTF.